This T cell receptor (beta chain) was found in a study of long-term antiretroviral therapy in people with HIV. It was version v3.0 of the immunoSEQ assay that was run at survey level. The protocol was immunoSEQ multiplex PCR, while the TCRdb copy is restricted to in-frame clones and leaves out a portion. The sample holds approximately 33,000 clones; about 80% are singletons and the top ten take roughly 7.9%. Germline V gene data show CDR1 as SGHKS and CDR2 as YYEKEE (reference sequence). V shed 0 bases and J shed 9 bases, with 6 bases lying between them. This CDR3 comprises 11 residues. V and J are TRBV5-5 and TRBJ1-2; D ambiguous. Sequenced material: unsorted PBMCs, taken 0.4 years before starting antiretroviral therapy. The receptor was derived from a young man with HIV. CDR3 DNA sequence: TGTGCCAGCAGCTTGGAGGGAAGCTACACCTTC. It translates to CASSLEGSYTF.